This TCR beta chain was recorded in a study of blood T cell repertoires in COVID-19. Study summary: Some COVID-19 samples were acute and others convalescent; all came from the United States, Italy and Spain. The cDNA or gDNA used as material had been derived from T cells, B-cell-depleted T cells, or PBMCs.

Authors' data handling: Quantification of nucleated cells was approximated via reference gene primer amplification. Clones were read by immunoSEQ multiplex PCR, and TCRdb kept only the in-frame ones, dropping some. V and J calls and clone size are those listed in that table; D and trimming were worked out from the DNA. The repertoire holds over 100,000 clones, with more than 90% as singletons. The source of this sequence is a young man with acute or convalescent COVID-19. Material: peripheral blood.

CDR3 loop: CASSPIEDGGNTIYF. The CDR3 DNA reads TGTGCCAGCTCACCAATTGAGGATGGTGGAAACACCATATATTTT. The V call is TRBV18, the J call TRBJ1-3; D remains unclear. With 2 bases removed from V and 3 bases from J, the gap between germline ends came to 11 bases. Looked up from germline, CDR1 is KGHSH and CDR2 is LQKENI. The CDR3 loop spans 15 amino acids.